The entry that follows covers one T cell receptor beta chain sequence. Its specificity is unknown. Germline V gene data show CDR1 as LNHDA and CDR2 as SQIVND (reference sequence). This CDR3 contains 15 residues. The V segment lost 3 bases and the J segment 8 bases; nucleotides outside the gene matches: 4. These data belong to a study of T cell responses to AZD1222 COVID-19 vaccine. The study, taken as a whole, reports: A rise in Spike-specific TCR breadth and depth followed two AZD1222 doses. Seropositive AZD1222 recipients at baseline numbered only five or six. The sample set comprised mostly white British donors with more females, and clonal diversity was possibly underestimated. Among spike-specific TCRs, nearly half reportedly target unmutated variant regions.

The table came from immunoSEQ multiplex PCR; TCRdb's copy has only in-frame clones and leaves some out. The data contain 100,000 to 120,000 clones, approximately 89% of them singletons. The specimen comprised peripheral blood, sampled 28 days after the second AZD1222 dose. The sequence was collected from an adult who received the AZD1222 COVID-19 vaccine. The J gene is TRBJ1-6, the V gene TRBV19, with 10 bases lining up with TRBD1. CDR3 bases: TGTGCCAGTAGTATGGGGACAGGGGTCGATTCACCCCTCCACTTT. Translation: CASSMGTGVDSPLHF.